These T cell receptor beta chains were read from a single sample in a study of vaccination effects on CD4 cells after COVID-19. Antigens of these TCRs are unknown. Method: immunoSEQ multiplex PCR; TCRdb's copy keeps in-frame clones and lacks some. The sample contains almost 15,000 clones, roughly 75% of which appear only once. Specimen: CD4+ T cells from PBMCs cultured with HCoV-NL63 spike peptides, collected after COVID-19 vaccination. The receptors here all came from a human donor who received a COVID-19 vaccine. The conserved cysteine and the conserved F or W are not part of the CDR3 here.

v_gene	j_gene	CDR3aa
TRBV6-5	TRBJ2-5	ASSSSGETQY
TRBV19	TRBJ1-5	ANSIMGSTGNNQPQH
TRBV7-9	TRBJ2-5	ASSLPAGAGGETQY
TRBV2	TRBJ2-1	ASTGVTTYNEQF
TRBV5-4	TRBJ1-4	ASSLLIEGRGEKLF
TRBV7-2	TRBJ1-3	ASSYRQGPFIY
TRBV27	TRBJ1-1	ASSRSGTGDRVTEAF
TRBV3-1/TRBV3-2	TRBJ2-7	ASSQGDMSEQY
TRBV7-9	TRBJ1-1	ASSSVGYTEAF
TRBV28	TRBJ2-4	ASSNLDLAKNIQY
TRBV6-5	TRBJ2-5	ASGVQRASSVAQY
TRBV11-3	TRBJ1-1	ASSLIQNTEAF
TRBV28	TRBJ2-1	ASRTTGKYNEQF
TRBV4-2	TRBJ2-1	ASSLQTSGGYNEQF
TRBV3-1/TRBV3-2	TRBJ1-1	ASSQGVTGTVAF
TRBV5-8	TRBJ1-1	ASSLSAGNTEAF
TRBV14	TRBJ1-4	ASSHGGSKLF